Below, 10 T cell receptor beta chains from the same sample are listed, as sequenced in a study of ipilimumab plus nivolumab after autologous stem cell transplantation (dated by TCRdb to about 2021). To prepare the library, the immunoSEQ multiplex PCR assay was applied. Entries here come from immuneACCESS through TCRdb and include only in-frame sequences with V and J called. Some clones fail to appear in such tables; in the studies checked, an unresolved V gene covers under half of the shortfall, and the cause of the remainder is unknown. This sample has fewer than 45,000 clones in its table, and 85% to 95% of those were observed once. The ten largest clones add up to over 0.85% of the sample. Sequenced here: PBMCs, sampled in a trial of ipilimumab plus nivolumab as post-transplant consolidation. All receptors come from a male donor with multiple myeloma.

The V call is TRBV11-2, the J call TRBJ2-1; the match to TRBD1 covers 8 bases. CDR3 size: 16 residues. The J segment lost 6 bases and the V segment lost 3 bases, leaving 10 bases of the junction unmatched. Germline CDR1 reads SGHAT; CDR2 reads FQNNGV. The CDR3: CASSFGGSGGPNEQFF. The CDR3 nucleotides read TGTGCCAGCAGCTTTGGTGGGTCAGGGGGCCCCAATGAGCAGTTCTTC.

The chain is built from TRBV14 and TRBJ2-1; D is undetermined. The CDR3 is 13 residues long. CDR1 is SGHDN, CDR2 FVKESK, per germline. Deletions cut 1 base from V and 6 bases from J, with 7 bases between. The CDR3 nucleotides are TGTGCCAGCAGCCAAGGGTCAACCAATGAGCAGTTCTTC. As protein: CASSQGSTNEQFF.

The chain links TRBV30 to TRBJ2-2; D remains ambiguous. Looked up from germline, CDR1 is GTSNPN and CDR2 is SVGIG (reference sequence). V dropped 1 base and J dropped 1 base, with 4 bases sitting between them. The CDR3 runs to 13 residues. The CDR3 protein is CAWSGQNTGELFF. CDR3 coding DNA: TGTGCCTGGAGTGGGCAGAACACCGGGGAGCTGTTTTTT.

The chain carries TRBV28 and TRBJ2-1; D perhaps matches TRBD1 (5 bases). Germline values: CDR1 MDHEN, CDR2 SYDVKM. The CDR3 is 17 residues long. The germline V and J ends were trimmed by 0 bases and 6 bases, with 18 bases remaining between them. CDR3 protein: CASSLWGQVAVINEQFF. CDR3 DNA sequence: TGTGCCAGCAGTTTATGGGGGCAGGTTGCGGTCATCAATGAGCAGTTCTTC.

This clone showed up just a few times. The genes are TRBV5-1 and TRBJ1-2; D is uncertain. V lost 0 bases and J lost 5, with 5 bases in between. CDR1 is SGHRS and CDR2 is YFSETQ in the germline V gene. The CDR3 has 12 amino acids. The CDR3 is CASSLEGYGYTF. For the CDR3, the DNA is TGCGCCAGCAGCTTGGAAGGGTATGGCTACACCTTC.

This clone occurred a few times. This sequence joins TRBV7-2 and TRBJ1-5, with 7 positions matching TRBD1. CDR3 length: 18 residues. The V and J ends lost 5 bases and 7 bases, in that order; junction bases with no gene match: 20. Germline V gene data show CDR1 as SGHTA and CDR2 as FQGNSA. The CDR3 DNA is TGTGCCAGCAGCCCCGGATTGGAGGGACAGCGAAAGGTGCAGCCCCAGCATTTT. This encodes CASSPGLEGQRKVQPQHF. The variable domain in full, with the rest retrieved from reference TRBV7-2 and TRBJ1-5, is GAGVSQSPSNKVTEKGKDVELRCDPISGHTALYWYRQSLGQGLEFLIYFQGNSAPDKSGLPSDRFSAERTGGSVSTLTIQRTQQEDSAVYLCASSPGLEGQRKVQPQHFGDGTRLSIL.

V gene TRBV11-2 combines with J gene TRBJ2-7; no clear D gene. The CDR3 is made up of 17 amino acids. Germline CDR1 SGHAT, CDR2 FQNNGV. V lost 5 bases and J 4 bases, leaving 24 bases between the germline ends. The CDR3 nucleotides read TGTGCCAGCAGCCATTCCCGAGACACTCATCGCACTTACGAGCAGTACTTC. It codes for CASSHSRDTHRTYEQYF.

The genes are TRBV5-4 and TRBJ2-7; TRBD2 agrees at 11 bases. The CDR3 contains 16 residues. The V gene end was trimmed by 4 bases and the J gene end by 1 base; junction bases not matched to a gene: 7. The germline CDR1 and CDR2 sequences are SGHNT and YYREEE (reference sequence). The CDR3 coding sequence is TGTGCCAGCAGCCGTTCTCTAGCGGGAGGATCCTACGAGCAGTACTTC. It yields the protein CASSRSLAGGSYEQYF.

The V and J genes are TRBV7-8 and TRBJ1-5; 7 bases agree with TRBD1. The length of the CDR3 is 16 residues. CDR1 SGHVS and CDR2 FQNEAQ come from the germline V gene. V lost 0 bases, J lost 1 base, and 3 bases stayed unmatched. For the CDR3, the DNA is TGTGCCAGCAGCTTAGCGCGGGGACAGAGCAATCAGCCCCAGCATTTT. This encodes CASSLARGQSNQPQHF. Full variable domain (remainder filled in from reference TRBV7-8 and TRBJ1-5): GAGVSQSPRYKVAKRGQDVALRCDPISGHVSLFWYQQALGQGPEFLTYFQNEAQLDKSGLPSDRFFAERPEGSVSTLKIQRTQQEDSAVYLCASSLARGQSNQPQHFGDGTRLSIL.

V and J are TRBV28 and TRBJ2-7, with unresolved D. The V end lost 3 bases, the J end lost 1 base, and 4 bases lay between the germline ends. The germline gives CDR1 MDHEN, CDR2 SYDVKM. The CDR3 is 12 residues long. The CDR3 DNA follows: TGTGCCAGCAGTTTTCAATCCTACGAGCAGTACTTC. Protein sequence: CASSFQSYEQYF.